This T cell receptor beta chain was found in a study of cytomegalovirus exposure and HLA in healthy donors. V lost 2 bases and J lost 2; bases outside the gene matches: 5. CDR3 length: 15 residues. The germline V gene has CDR1 MNHNY and CDR2 SVGAGI (reference sequence). PCR used 60 Vbeta primers and 13 Jbeta primers. Sequenced by immunoSEQ multiplex PCR; TCRdb stores in-frame clones only, minus some. The sample lists 120,000 to 150,000 clones, roughly four fifths occurring once. Sequencing was carried out using PBMCs. The source is a young man in good health and CMV-seropositive. The chain recombines TRBV6-6 with TRBJ2-7; TRBD1 matches at 8 bases. The CDR3 bases are TGTGCCAGCAGTTACACGCAGACAGGGGCCTACGAGCAGTACTTC. The encoded protein is CASSYTQTGAYEQYF.